One and the same sample provided the 5 T cell receptor beta chains below, sequenced in a study of blood T cell repertoires in COVID-19. Some clones are missing from TCRdb's copy, which holds only in-frame ones; the method was immunoSEQ multiplex PCR. The sample shows about 330,000 clones, around 90% of them seen only once. The sample consisted of PBMCs or T cells enriched from blood (not recorded which). The receptors were gathered from a woman aged 30 to 39 who had recovered from COVID-19.

The V call is TRBV7-2, the J call TRBJ1-2; weak D call: TRBD1 (5 bases). The CDR3 runs 16 residues. Trimming left V 4 bases short and J 8 bases short, with 23 bases between. The germline gives CDR1 SGHTA, CDR2 FQGNSA. CDR3: CASSSGGPVITGGYTF. CDR3 coding DNA: TGTGCCAGCAGCTCGGGCGGCCCCGTGATAACAGGAGGCTACACCTTC.

The V and J genes are TRBV19 and TRBJ1-4, with 9 bases fitting TRBD1. The germline CDR1 and CDR2 sequences are LNHDA and SQIVND (reference sequence). The CDR3 is 14 residues long. The V segment lost 5 bases and the J segment 10 bases; nucleotides outside the gene matches: 8. CDR3 protein: CASSYGTGTAKLFF. Written as DNA, the CDR3 is TGTGCCAGTAGTTACGGGACAGGGACCGCAAAACTGTTTTTT.

The chain carries TRBV11-3 and TRBJ1-6, with TRBD1 identical over 10 bases. V was clipped by 5 bases and J by 2 bases; unmatched bases: 6. CDR1 is SGHNT, CDR2 YENEEA, per germline. The CDR3 totals 17 residues. This CDR3 reads CASSRGDRGPYNSPLHF. CDR3 DNA: TGTGCCAGCAGCCGAGGGGACAGGGGACCCTATAATTCACCCCTCCACTTT.

The CDR3 sequence is CASSPGGTTDTQYF. In DNA form, the CDR3 reads TGTGCCAGCAGCCCTGGGGGGACCACAGATACGCAGTATTTT. The gene calls are TRBV7-9 and TRBJ2-3; a possible D gene is TRBD2 (6 bases). V was trimmed by 5 bases and J by 2 bases, leaving 11 bases between them. CDR3 size: 14 residues. Germline CDR1 reads SEHNR; CDR2 reads FQNEAQ (reference sequence).

The rearrangement joins TRBV19 to TRBJ2-2, with 7 bases that match TRBD1. The trim removed 3 bases at V and 5 bases at J, leaving 3 bases unmatched. Germline-derived CDR1 and CDR2 are LNHDA and SQIVND (reference sequence). The CDR3 runs 14 residues. The CDR3 is CASSILQGTGELFF. In DNA, the CDR3 is TGTGCCAGTAGTATCCTACAGGGGACCGGGGAGCTGTTTTTT.